One sample yielded the 29 T cell receptor beta chains listed below, sequenced in a study of blood T cell repertoires in COVID-19. The data were produced by immunoSEQ multiplex PCR, yet TCRdb's version contains in-frame clones alone and is incomplete. The data show around 76,000 clones, 70% to 85% seen once. Sequenced material: peripheral blood. The receptors originated from a woman in her sixties or seventies with acute or convalescent COVID-19.

The J gene is TRBJ2-2, the V gene TRBV4-1; D gene uncertain. Germline lookup yields CDR1 MGHRA and CDR2 YSYEKL. The CDR3 runs 16 residues. Trimming shortened V by 0 bases and J by 2 bases, and 10 bases separated the two germline ends. The CDR3 sequence: CASSQERFENTGELFF. The CDR3 DNA is TGCGCCAGCAGCCAAGAGAGGTTCGAAAACACCGGGGAGCTGTTTTTT.

The chain employs TRBV18 and TRBJ1-2, with 7 bases lining up with TRBD1. Germline V CDR1 and CDR2: KGHSH, LQKENI. The trim removed 2 bases at V and 4 bases at J, leaving 4 bases unmatched. The CDR3 has 14 residues. CDR3 bases: TGTGCCAGCTCACCATCTAGGGACAGCTATGGCTACACCTTC. Translating it yields CASSPSRDSYGYTF.

The chain couples TRBV3-1 (or the pseudogene TRBV3-2) to TRBJ2-4; 7 bases match TRBD1. The CDR3 has 13 amino acids. V lost 5 bases, J lost 5 bases, and 3 bases stayed unmatched. CDR1 and CDR2 from the germline V gene are LGHDT and YNNKEL (reference sequence). CDR3 loop: CASSWDSQNIQYF. CDR3 DNA: TGTGCCAGCAGCTGGGACAGCCAAAACATTCAGTACTTC.

This chain uses TRBV5-1 with TRBJ2-1, with D possibly matching TRBD2 (5 bases). V gave up 0 bases and J gave up 0 bases, with 10 bases separating them. The CDR3 runs 16 residues. CDR1 is SGHRS and CDR2 is YFSETQ in the germline V gene. The CDR3 loop is CASSLDVGSSYNEQFF. CDR3 in DNA: TGCGCCAGCAGCTTGGACGTAGGGAGCTCCTACAATGAGCAGTTCTTC.

The rearrangement joins TRBV3-1 (or the pseudogene TRBV3-2) to TRBJ1-1, with 7 nucleotides matching TRBD1. CDR1 and CDR2 from the germline V gene are LGHDT and YNNKEL (reference sequence). This CDR3 contains 14 residues. With 4 bases clipped from V and 0 bases from J, the junction kept 2 bases outside the gene matches. Here the CDR3 reads CASSRGQMNTEAFF. The CDR3 DNA follows: TGTGCCAGCAGCCGGGGACAGATGAACACTGAAGCTTTCTTT.

The chain uses TRBV5-6 and TRBJ1-2, with 8 bases identical to TRBD1. In germline, CDR1 is SGHDT, CDR2 YYEEEE. The CDR3 contains 14 residues. With V trimmed by 4 bases and J by 0 bases, 2 bases remained unmatched. The CDR3 DNA is TGTGCCAGCAGCCCGACAGGGGCTAACTATGGCTACACCTTC. Residues: CASSPTGANYGYTF.

This clone was recorded a few times. The chain employs TRBV29-1 and TRBJ1-3; 7 bases fit TRBD1. Germline trimming cut 4 bases from V and 4 bases from J; bases unmatched to any gene: 10. The germline gives CDR1 SQVTM, CDR2 ANQGSEA. This CDR3 region has 15 residues. The chain's CDR3 is CSVGQGGSGGNTIYF. The CDR3 DNA is TGCAGCGTTGGACAGGGAGGATCGGGCGGAAACACCATATATTTT.

The chain recombines TRBV27 with TRBJ1-5; D is perhaps TRBD1 (6 bases). The germline gives CDR1 MNHEY, CDR2 SMNVEV (reference sequence). The CDR3 spans 16 residues. The germline V and J ends were trimmed by 0 bases and 1 base, with 10 bases remaining between them. CDR3 sequence: CASSLSRGLSNQPQHF. The CDR3 nucleotides read TGTGCCAGCAGTTTATCGAGGGGGTTAAGCAATCAGCCCCAGCATTTT.

The chain employs TRBV7-2 and TRBJ2-1; the match to TRBD2 covers 13 bases. Per germline, CDR1 SGHTA and CDR2 FQGNSA. The CDR3 spans 15 residues. V dropped 5 bases and J dropped 6; count of bases not matched to a gene: 4. DNA for the CDR3: TGTGCCAGCAGCCTTACTAGCGGGGGGGCCAATGAGCAGTTCTTC. This encodes CASSLTSGGANEQFF.

The chain uses TRBV7-2 and TRBJ1-5, with 10 bases identical to TRBD1. This CDR3 contains 15 residues. V lost 4 bases and J lost 6; bases outside the gene matches: 6. Germline V gives CDR1 SGHTA, CDR2 FQGNSA. CDR3 amino acids: CASSWGQGSGQPQHF. CDR3 DNA: TGTGCCAGCAGCTGGGGACAGGGGAGCGGTCAGCCCCAGCATTTT.

This sequence joins TRBV7-8 and TRBJ1-1; maybe TRBD1 (6 bases). The length of the CDR3 is 14 residues. Germline V gene lookup returns CDR1 SGHVS and CDR2 FQNEAQ. V shed 5 bases and J shed 6 bases, with 16 bases lying between them. The CDR3 protein is CASSRTIQGPEAFF. The DNA of the CDR3 is TGTGCCAGCAGCCGTACTATACAGGGACCTGAAGCTTTCTTT.

V usage is TRBV19 and J usage is TRBJ1-5, with TRBD1 matching over 9 bases. CDR3 length: 14 amino acids. The J segment lost 6 bases and the V segment lost 4 bases, leaving 4 bases of the junction unmatched. Germline V lookup: CDR1 LNHDA, CDR2 SQIVND (reference sequence). The CDR3 DNA is TGTGCCAGTAGTACTTCGACAGGGGGTCAGCCCCAGCATTTT. Translation: CASSTSTGGQPQHF.

This clone showed up just a few times. The chain links TRBV27 to TRBJ2-1; D uncertain. Trimming pared 3 bases from V and 1 base from J, leaving 7 bases between. The germline V gene has CDR1 MNHEY and CDR2 SMNVEV (reference sequence). This CDR3 has 14 residues. The CDR3 nucleotides are TGTGCCAGCAGTTTTGGCCTTTCCTACAATGAGCAGTTCTTC. Amino acid sequence: CASSFGLSYNEQFF.

V is TRBV7-8 and J is TRBJ1-3; a possible D gene is TRBD1 (6 bases). Per the germline V gene, CDR1 is SGHVS and CDR2 is FQNEAQ. This CDR3 contains 16 residues. V was trimmed by 5 bases and J by 0 bases, leaving 14 bases between them. The CDR3 nucleotides are TGTGCCAGCAGCCCCGGGACATCTCACTCTGGAAACACCATATATTTT. Amino acids: CASSPGTSHSGNTIYF.

The chain is built from TRBV5-4 and TRBJ2-6; 9 bases fit TRBD2. Germline V CDR1 and CDR2: SGHNT, YYREEE (reference sequence). The trim removed 2 bases at V and 0 bases at J, leaving 3 bases unmatched. The CDR3 contains 17 residues. CDR3 sequence: CASSLETSGSGANVLTF. DNA of the CDR3: TGTGCCAGCAGCTTAGAGACTAGCGGCTCTGGGGCCAACGTCCTGACTTTC.

The chain recombines TRBV6-2 or TRBV6-3 with TRBJ1-5; no clear D. The germline V gene has CDR1 MNHEY and CDR2 SVGEGT. The CDR3 is made up of 16 amino acids. The V end was cut by 0 bases, the J end by 4 bases, with 13 bases between. CDR3 bases: TGTGCCAGCAGTTACTCAAGCAGGCGAATGAATCAGCCCCAGCATTTT. Translated, it gives CASSYSSRRMNQPQHF.

The V call is TRBV2, the J call TRBJ1-2, with TRBD1 matching over 7 bases. J lost 7 bases, V lost 7 bases, and 12 bases had no gene match. The germline gives CDR1 SNHLY, CDR2 FYNNEI. The CDR3 loop spans 14 amino acids. The DNA of the CDR3 is TGTGCCAGCAAAGTAGGGAGACAGGGCCGTGGCTACACCTTC. Its protein product is CASKVGRQGRGYTF. Complete variable domain (other parts from reference TRBV2 and TRBJ1-2): EPEVTQTPSHQVTQMGQEVILRCVPISNHLYFYWYRQILGQKVEFLVSFYNNEISEKSEIFDDQFSVERPDGSNFTLKIRSTKLEDSAMYFCASKVGRQGRGYTFGSGTRLTVV.

The chain has TRBV5-1 and TRBJ2-7; 7 bases agree with TRBD2. The CDR3 spans 15 residues. V lost 2 bases to trimming and J lost 3 bases; unmatched junction nucleotides: 8. Germline CDR1 SGHRS, CDR2 YFSETQ. DNA for the CDR3: TGCGCCAGCAGCTTATTGGGAGGGGAAGTCTACGAGCAGTACTTC. Residues: CASSLLGGEVYEQYF.

This chain uses TRBV2 with TRBJ2-5; 8 bases map to TRBD1. The germline gives CDR1 SNHLY, CDR2 FYNNEI. The CDR3 loop spans 13 amino acids. Trimming at V came to 8 bases and at J to 2 bases, leaving 4 bases not matched to a gene. CDR3 DNA: TGTGCCAGCGACGGACAGGGTCAAGAGACCCAGTACTTC. It codes for CASDGQGQETQYF.

This clone was counted only a few times. The chain links TRBV6-6 to TRBJ1-3; D not resolved. The CDR3 is 14 residues long. V lost 7 bases and J lost 0, with 10 bases in between. The germline CDR1 and CDR2 sequences are MNHNY and SVGAGI (reference sequence). The CDR3 is CASTFTVSGNTIYF. DNA for the CDR3: TGTGCCAGCACCTTCACGGTCTCTGGAAACACCATATATTTT.

This chain uses TRBV7-9 with TRBJ2-7; possibly TRBD1 for D (5 bases). CDR3 length: 14 residues. Trimming took off 4 bases at V and 7 bases at J, with 17 bases between the two ends. CDR1 is SEHNR, CDR2 FQNEAQ, per germline (reference sequence). In nucleotides, the CDR3 is TGTGCCAGCAGCTCCCCCGGACATTTTAATGAGCAGTACTTC. It translates to CASSSPGHFNEQYF. Full variable domain (missing parts from reference TRBV7-9 and TRBJ2-7): DTGVSQNPRHKITKRGQNVTFRCDPISEHNRLYWYRQTLGQGPEFLTYFQNEAQLEKSRLLSDRFSAERPKGSFSTLEIQRTEQGDSAMYLCASSSPGHFNEQYFGPGTRLTVT.

The chain carries TRBV27 and TRBJ2-7; D unclear. Germline V gene lookup returns CDR1 MNHEY and CDR2 SMNVEV (reference sequence). The CDR3 has 13 residues. Trimming left V 3 bases short and J 6 bases short, with 12 bases between. CDR3 region: CASSFDVLREQYF. CDR3 in DNA: TGTGCCAGCAGTTTCGATGTCCTACGCGAGCAGTACTTC.

This rearrangement joins TRBV5-8 to TRBJ1-2, with a possible D match to TRBD1 (6 bases). The CDR3 length is 16 residues. Trimming took 0 bases from V and 7 from J, leaving 19 bases between them. In germline, CDR1 is SGHTS, CDR2 YDEGEE. The CDR3 coding sequence is TGTGCCAGCAGCTTGGCCGGGGGGCAAGTGTGGCGTGGCTACACCTTC. It encodes CASSLAGGQVWRGYTF.

The chain couples TRBV5-1 to TRBJ1-3; TRBD1 might be the D (6 bases). CDR1 and CDR2 from the germline V gene are SGHRS and YFSETQ. Trimming shortened V by 4 bases and J by 0 bases, and 11 bases separated the two germline ends. This CDR3 comprises 15 residues. Here the CDR3 reads CASSTGILSGNTIYF. The DNA of the CDR3 is TGCGCCAGCAGCACAGGGATCCTCTCTGGAAACACCATATATTTT.

The chain uses TRBV29-1 and TRBJ1-2; maybe TRBD1 (5 bases). Per the germline V gene, CDR1 is SQVTM and CDR2 is ANQGSEA. V lost 4 bases and J 3 bases, leaving 12 bases between the germline ends. The CDR3 spans 13 residues. Written as DNA, the CDR3 is TGCAGCGTTGGGAGGGGAACGGACTATGGCTACACCTTC. This translates into CSVGRGTDYGYTF.

The count of this clone is one. This sequence joins TRBV3-1 (or the pseudogene TRBV3-2) and TRBJ1-5; D is unclear. This CDR3 has 15 residues. Germline CDR1 LGHDT, CDR2 YNNKEL (reference sequence). Trimming removed 4 bases at V and 0 bases at J, with 10 bases between. DNA of the CDR3: TGTGCCAGCAGCCCGACAAGAAATAGCAATCAGCCCCAGCATTTT. This encodes CASSPTRNSNQPQHF.

V and J are TRBV19 and TRBJ1-5; perhaps TRBD1 as D (5 bases). The CDR3 is 13 residues long. Germline assignment: CDR1 LNHDA and CDR2 SQIVND (reference sequence). The V end was cut by 5 bases, the J end by 4 bases, with 9 bases between. The CDR3 sequence is CASSRQGNQPQHF. The DNA of the CDR3 is TGTGCCAGTAGTCGTCAGGGAAATCAGCCCCAGCATTTT. Combining the CDR3 with reference TRBV19 and TRBJ1-5 gives the whole variable domain DGGITQSPKYLFRKEGQNVTLSCEQNLNHDAMYWYRQDPGQGLRLIYYSQIVNDFQKGDIAEGYSVSREKKESFPLTVTSAQKNPTAFYLCASSRQGNQPQHFGDGTRLSIL.

CDR3 sequence reads: CSVEETGRSTDTQYF. The CDR3 nucleotides read TGCAGCGTTGAAGAGACAGGGAGGAGCACAGATACGCAGTATTTT. The chain links TRBV29-1 to TRBJ2-3, with D tentatively TRBD1 (7 bases). Trimming left V 0 bases short and J 0 bases short, with 10 bases between. The CDR3 is made up of 15 amino acids. CDR1 is SQVTM, CDR2 ANQGSEA, per germline.

Here the CDR3 reads CATSLRDRAHEQYF. The CDR3 DNA reads TGTGCCACCAGCTTGCGGGACAGGGCCCACGAGCAGTACTTC. The V and J genes are TRBV15 and TRBJ2-7, with TRBD1 identical over 9 bases. The CDR3 extends over 14 amino acids. V lost 5 bases to trimming and J lost 5 bases; unmatched junction nucleotides: 7. The germline gives CDR1 LNHNV, CDR2 YYDKDF (reference sequence).